This T cell receptor (beta chain) derives from a study of Ad26.COV2.S vaccination and SARS-CoV-2 variants. On the study more broadly: The Ad26.COV2.S arm of the COV1001 trial was where the donor was placed.

V dropped 0 bases and J dropped 8 bases, with 14 bases sitting between them. This CDR3 spans 14 amino acids. CDR1 and CDR2 from the germline V gene are GTSNPN and SVGIG (reference sequence). TCRdb's table, derived via immunoSEQ multiplex PCR, lists solely in-frame clones and lacks some. The table includes fewer than 400,000 clones, around 84% detected once. Indicated treatment: approximately 18 received Ad26.COV2.S at low or high dose, single or two shots; about 5 received placebo; per-sample allocation not given. Day 63 following the first vaccine or placebo injection was when the samples were taken. Recruitment in Boston yielded a donor of adult age, 18-55 years. This vaccine is an Ad26 vector that expresses the Wuhan-strain SARS-CoV-2 spike.

The input for sequencing was peripheral blood, taken in a trial of Ad26.COV2.S vaccine versus placebo. This TCR came from a person aged 18-60 years who received the Ad26.COV2.S COVID-19 vaccine or a placebo. The chain has TRBV30 and TRBJ2-1; TRBD1 might be the D (5 bases). CDR3 loop: CAWSVLTAGDEQFF. The CDR3 DNA follows: TGTGCCTGGAGTGTACTGACAGCTGGGGATGAGCAGTTCTTC.